This is a list of T cell receptor beta chains from one sample in a study of T-cell reconstitution after alpha-beta-depleted transplantation in children. TCRdb re-analysed the PCR reads in MiXCR, keeping a single row per CDR3 protein. The table records 250,000 to 300,000 distinct CDR3 sequences, almost 10% of them present only once. Specimen: PBMCs from the stem cell graft donor, collected from the stem cell graft. All receptors derive from a human donor who donated a stem cell graft to a child with SCID. Both conserved end residues are part of each CDR3. Fields, in order: V gene, J gene, D gene, clone size, CDR3 protein, CDR3 DNA. The D gene is left open where the match is weak. Clone sizes are given selectively: once, few, many, or a class where the clone is expanded.

>TRBV14|TRBJ2-4|.|many
CASSPQGGRNIQYF
TGTGCCAGCAGCCCACAGGGGGGGCGCAACATTCAGTACTTC
>TRBV5-1|TRBJ2-1|.|.
CASTAGGDEQFF
TGCGCCAGCACTGCCGGTGGGGATGAGCAGTTCTTC
>TRBV3-1|TRBJ2-3|TRBD2|.
CAFSVGVGGYPSTDTQYF
TGTGCCTTCAGCGTCGGGGTCGGGGGGTACCCTAGCACAGATACGCAGTATTTT
>TRBV29-1|TRBJ1-1|TRBD1|.
CSSRTGLNTEAFF
TGCAGCTCTAGGACAGGCTTGAACACTGAAGCTTTCTTT
>TRBV29-1|TRBJ2-1|TRBD2|.
CSVEGLAGDNEQFF
TGCAGCGTTGAGGGACTAGCGGGGGACAATGAGCAGTTCTTC
>TRBV7-3|TRBJ2-2|TRBD1|.
CASSWTGPTNTGELFF
TGTGCCAGCAGCTGGACAGGGCCTACCAACACCGGGGAGCTGTTTTTT
>TRBV3-1|TRBJ2-2|.|few
CASSQAGGWSGELFF
TGTGCCAGCAGCCAAGCAGGCGGTTGGTCCGGGGAGCTGTTTTTT
>TRBV3-1|TRBJ1-2|.|few
CASSEIKGRRYGYTF
TGTGCCAGCAGTGAAATTAAGGGACGGAGGTATGGCTACACCTTC
>TRBV20-1|TRBJ2-3|.|few
CSAIEVRTDTQYF
TGCAGTGCCATAGAAGTCCGCACAGATACGCAGTATTTT
>TRBV12-3/TRBV12-4|TRBJ1-1|.|many
CASSGQNTEAFF
TGTGCCAGCAGTGGACAGAACACTGAAGCTTTCTTT
>TRBV29-1|TRBJ2-3|.|many
CSVAYLREDTQYF
TGCAGCGTCGCGTATCTAAGGGAGGATACGCAGTATTTT
>TRBV6-5|TRBJ1-1|.|few
CASSSIGSLNTEAFF
TGTGCCAGCAGTTCCATCGGGAGTTTGAACACTGAAGCTTTCTTT
>TRBV5-1|TRBJ2-3|.|.
CASSLVGEGTDTQYF
TGCGCCAGCAGCTTGGTTGGGGAAGGAACAGATACGCAGTATTTT
>TRBV2|TRBJ2-2|.|.
CASTPDLGVTGELFF
TGTGCCAGCACCCCAGACCTAGGGGTTACCGGGGAGCTGTTTTTT
>TRBV5-1|TRBJ2-3|.|many
CASSLALNMDTQYF
TGCGCCAGCAGCTTGGCTCTAAACATGGATACGCAGTATTTT
>TRBV20-1|TRBJ2-7|.|many
CSATWTGSYEQYF
TGCAGTGCCACTTGGACCGGCTCCTACGAGCAGTACTTC
>TRBV6-5|TRBJ2-3|.|many
CASSSSFSSDTQYF
TGTGCCAGCAGTTCTTCATTCAGTTCAGATACGCAGTATTTT
>TRBV6-5|TRBJ1-1|.|.
CASSYSSISMNTEAFF
TGTGCCAGCAGTTATTCGAGCATTTCCATGAACACTGAAGCTTTCTTT
>TRBV18|TRBJ2-5|.|few
CASSQGGTQDHF
TGTGCCAGCTCTCAGGGAGGGACACAGGACCACTTC
>TRBV2|TRBJ1-1|TRBD1|.
CASSEVKQGLAFF
TGTGCCAGCAGTGAAGTAAAACAGGGGTTAGCTTTCTTT
>TRBV20-1|TRBJ2-6|TRBD1|many
CSANNRGPGANVLTF
TGCAGTGCTAACAACAGGGGGCCCGGGGCCAACGTCCTGACTTTC
>TRBV27|TRBJ2-1|.|many
CASRDHSYNEQFF
TGTGCCAGCAGGGACCACTCCTACAATGAGCAGTTCTTC
>TRBV14|TRBJ2-2|TRBD2|.
CASSHPGTSPNTGELFF
TGTGCCAGCAGCCACCCCGGGACTAGCCCGAACACCGGGGAGCTGTTTTTT
>TRBV6-1|TRBJ2-7|.|many
CASRELQGTGEQYF
TGTGCCAGCAGAGAGTTACAGGGAACAGGCGAGCAGTACTTC
>TRBV6-5|TRBJ2-7|.|few
CASSYTGRPSGEQYF
TGTGCCAGCAGTTACACAGGCCGACCTTCCGGCGAGCAGTACTTC
>TRBV29-1|TRBJ1-2|.|few
CSVADYGYTF
TGCAGCGTTGCGGACTATGGCTACACCTTC
>TRBV7-9|TRBJ1-4|.|few
CASSLRAVNEKLFF
TGTGCCAGCAGCTTAAGGGCCGTGAATGAAAAACTGTTTTTT
>TRBV27|TRBJ2-7|.|few
CASSFSSRSYEQYF
TGTGCCAGCAGTTTCTCTTCCCGCTCCTACGAGCAGTACTTC
>TRBV20-1|TRBJ2-7|.|.
CSASGGTINTYEQYF
TGCAGTGCTAGCGGGGGAACTATTAACACCTACGAGCAGTACTTC
>TRBV29-1|TRBJ2-2|.|many
CSGRDVGELFF
TGCAGTGGTAGGGATGTCGGGGAGCTGTTTTTT
>TRBV5-1|TRBJ2-6|.|few
CASRTGTNSGANVLTF
TGCGCCAGCAGAACCGGGACAAACTCTGGGGCCAACGTCCTGACTTTC
>TRBV2|TRBJ2-1|TRBD1|many
CASSEKGQGNDEQFF
TGTGCCAGCAGTGAAAAGGGACAGGGTAACGATGAGCAGTTCTTC
>TRBV25-1|TRBJ1-2|TRBD1|.
CASSGGAGGRSYTF
TGTGCCAGCAGTGGAGGTGCAGGGGGCAGGAGCTACACCTTC
>TRBV5-1|TRBJ2-7|.|few
CASSLGTGTSSYEQYF
TGCGCCAGCAGCTTGGGCACCGGGACATCCTCCTACGAGCAGTACTTC